This is a list of T cell receptor beta chains from one sample in a study of blood T cells in healthy people across ages. Each CDR3 protein is one row after TCRdb ran MiXCR on the 5' RACE reads. In the table there are around 850,000 distinct CDR3 sequences, about 37% of which are singletons. The sample taken for sequencing was blood. The source is a young man in good health. The CDR3 runs from the conserved cysteine through the conserved F or W. Each record gives: D gene, J gene, clone size, V gene, CDR3 DNA, CDR3 protein. D genes are given only for firm matches. Clone size is shown for a subset of rows, as once, few, many or a class of expanded clone.

d_gene: TRBD1; j_gene: TRBJ1-6; abundance: NA; v_gene: TRBV7-2; CDR3nt: TGTGCCAGCAGCTCAAGGACAGGGAAATATTCACCCCTCCACTTT; CDR3aa: CASSSRTGKYSPLHF
d_gene: NA; j_gene: TRBJ1-2; abundance: NA; v_gene: TRBV5-1; CDR3nt: TGCGCCAGCAGCGTGGAAGGGACGGCGGGAGGCTACACCTTC; CDR3aa: CASSVEGTAGGYTF
d_gene: NA; j_gene: TRBJ1-5; abundance: once; v_gene: TRBV2; CDR3nt: TGTGCCAGCACTCGCGCCGCCGATAGCAATCAGCCCCAGCATTTT; CDR3aa: CASTRAADSNQPQHF
d_gene: NA; j_gene: TRBJ2-2; abundance: once; v_gene: TRBV7-2; CDR3nt: TGTGCCAGCAGCCCCGGCCAGACATGGAACACCGGGGAGCTGTTTTTT; CDR3aa: CASSPGQTWNTGELFF
d_gene: TRBD1; j_gene: TRBJ1-5; abundance: NA; v_gene: TRBV7-8; CDR3nt: TGTGCCAGCAGCTTAGAGACAGGGGGCGCGGTTCAGCATTTT; CDR3aa: CASSLETGGAVQHF
d_gene: NA; j_gene: TRBJ2-4; abundance: NA; v_gene: TRBV27; CDR3nt: TGTGCCAGCAGTTTATCCCGTGGAGGAGCTAAAAACATTCAGTACTTC; CDR3aa: CASSLSRGGAKNIQYF
d_gene: TRBD1; j_gene: TRBJ2-3; abundance: many; v_gene: TRBV9; CDR3nt: TGTGCCAGCAGCGCGGGACAGGGGGCGCGTAAAGATACGCAGTATTTT; CDR3aa: CASSAGQGARKDTQYF
d_gene: TRBD2; j_gene: TRBJ2-5; abundance: NA; v_gene: TRBV28; CDR3nt: TGTGCCAGCACCCTCCTACTAGCGGGGACTAACAATGAGCAGTACTTC; CDR3aa: CASTLLLAGTNNEQYF
d_gene: NA; j_gene: TRBJ2-6; abundance: NA; v_gene: TRBV4-1; CDR3nt: TGCGCCAGCAGCCAAGGTCCGGATAACGGTGGGGCCAACGTCCTGACTTTC; CDR3aa: CASSQGPDNGGANVLTF
d_gene: NA; j_gene: TRBJ2-1; abundance: NA; v_gene: TRBV6-2/TRBV6-3; CDR3nt: TGTGCCAGCAGTCCGGACTTTTGGAGCTCCTACAATGAGCAGTTCTTC; CDR3aa: CASSPDFWSSYNEQFF
d_gene: NA; j_gene: TRBJ2-3; abundance: many; v_gene: TRBV12-3/TRBV12-4; CDR3nt: TGTGCCAGCAGTTTCTCGGGAGATACGCAGTATTTT; CDR3aa: CASSFSGDTQYF
d_gene: NA; j_gene: TRBJ2-6; abundance: NA; v_gene: TRBV20-1; CDR3nt: TGCAGTGCTACCAGGCCAGGGGCTGAGGCCAACGTCCTGACTTTC; CDR3aa: CSATRPGAEANVLTF
d_gene: TRBD1; j_gene: TRBJ1-1; abundance: NA; v_gene: TRBV5-1; CDR3nt: TGCGCCAGCAGCCTCGGGACAGCTATTGAAGCTTTCTTT; CDR3aa: CASSLGTAIEAFF
d_gene: NA; j_gene: TRBJ2-3; abundance: few; v_gene: TRBV24-1; CDR3nt: TGTGCCACCAGTGACCTGGACGCCACGCGAACAGATACGCAGTATTTT; CDR3aa: CATSDLDATRTDTQYF
d_gene: NA; j_gene: TRBJ1-2; abundance: few; v_gene: TRBV20-1; CDR3nt: TGCAGTGCTAGAGCTATGGGGCATCGATTTGGGACTAACTATGGCTACACCTTC; CDR3aa: CSARAMGHRFGTNYGYTF